Each of the 27 T cell receptor beta chains below was sequenced from the same sample in a study of shared clonotypes between healthy human individuals. Assay: immunoSEQ multiplex PCR; the TCRdb copy retains only in-frame clones and omits some. The table shows some 2,000,000 clones, with about 95% occurring only once. Selected positively for CCR7 and CD45RO-negative, naive CD8 cells excluded terminally differentiated effector memory CD45RA+ cells. The sequencing sample was made of naive CD8+ T cells sorted from blood. These TCRs come from a young man in good health.

The chain recombines TRBV30 with TRBJ2-7, with TRBD1 identical over 9 bases. The CDR3 has 13 residues. The V segment lost 5 bases and the J segment 2 bases; nucleotides outside the gene matches: 4. Germline V gene lookup returns CDR1 GTSNPN and CDR2 SVGIG (reference sequence). CDR3 in amino acids: CAWATGGPYEQYF. The CDR3 region has the DNA TGTGCCTGGGCGACAGGGGGACCCTACGAGCAGTACTTC. The entire variable domain, with the rest obtained from reference TRBV30 and TRBJ2-7, is as follows: SQTIHQWPATLVQPVGSPLSLECTVEGTSNPNLYWYRQAAGRGLQLLFYSVGIGQISSEVPQNLSASRPQDRQFILSSKKLLLSDSGFYLCAWATGGPYEQYFGPGTRLTVT.

This chain joins TRBV7-9 and TRBJ2-2; D perhaps matches TRBD1 (6 bases). Trimming took off 5 bases at V and 3 bases at J, with 13 bases between the two ends. The CDR3 contains 15 residues. The germline CDR1 and CDR2 sequences are SEHNR and FQNEAQ (reference sequence). CDR3 region: CASSLLGGYTGELFF. The CDR3 DNA reads TGTGCCAGCAGCCTACTAGGGGGTTACACCGGGGAGCTGTTTTTT.

V is TRBV14 and J is TRBJ2-3; 7 bases map to TRBD2. The CDR3 is 14 residues long. Germline-derived CDR1 and CDR2 are SGHDN and FVKESK. After removal of 5 bases from V and 5 bases from J, the junction contained 7 bases not matched to a gene. For the CDR3, the DNA is TGTGCCAGCAGCGAGAGCGGGATGGAAGATACGCAGTATTTT. Its translation: CASSESGMEDTQYF.

This sequence joins TRBV7-8 and TRBJ2-7; the match to TRBD2 covers 15 bases. J lost 1 base, V lost 5 bases, and 6 bases had no gene match. This CDR3 comprises 17 residues. The germline gives CDR1 SGHVS, CDR2 FQNEAQ. The CDR3 region is CASSAGLAGGTSYEQYF. CDR3 DNA: TGTGCCAGCAGCGCGGGACTAGCGGGAGGTACGTCCTACGAGCAGTACTTC.

The rearrangement uses TRBV27 and TRBJ2-3; tentatively, D is TRBD1 (5 bases). Per germline, CDR1 MNHEY and CDR2 SMNVEV (reference sequence). This CDR3 has 13 amino acids. Trimming removed 5 bases from V and 4 bases from J, with 10 bases in between. The CDR3 DNA follows: TGTGCCAGCAGTCCTGACAGACCAGATACGCAGTATTTT. Its translation: CASSPDRPDTQYF.

Comment on this clone: Other nucleotide sequences from this sample produce the same CDR3. The chain has TRBV29-1 and TRBJ1-1, with D unresolved. The V end lost 4 bases, the J end lost 3 bases, and 6 bases lay between the germline ends. CDR3 length equals 11 residues. Germline CDR1 SQVTM, CDR2 ANQGSEA. The CDR3 region has the DNA TGCAGCGTTGGCGGGGACACTGAAGCTTTCTTT. Encoded protein: CSVGGDTEAFF.

The chain uses TRBV7-6 and TRBJ2-3, with D perhaps matching TRBD1 or TRBD2 (6 bases each). The CDR3 extends over 15 amino acids. V was clipped by 7 bases and J by 0 bases, with 14 bases between them. The germline V gene encodes CDR1 SGHVS and CDR2 FNYEAQ. CDR3 DNA sequence: TGTGCCAGCACCCTGACGGGGGCGAGCACAGATACGCAGTATTTT. Its protein is CASTLTGASTDTQYF. The full variable domain, in which reference TRBV7-6 and TRBJ2-3 provide the parts outside the CDR3, is GAGVSQSPRYKVTKRGQDVALRCDPISGHVSLYWYRQALGQGPEFLTYFNYEAQQDKSGLPNDRFSAERPEGSISTLTIQRTEQRDSAMYRCASTLTGASTDTQYFGPGTRLTVL.

V usage is TRBV7-8 and J usage is TRBJ2-2; D gene ambiguous. CDR3 length: 14 residues. CDR1 is SGHVS and CDR2 is FQNEAQ in the germline V gene. Trimming cost V 1 base and J 3 bases, with 6 bases left between them. CDR3 in DNA: TGTGCCAGCAGCTTAGGTGGCTACACCGGGGAGCTGTTTTTT. This gives the protein CASSLGGYTGELFF.

The rearrangement links TRBV5-4 to TRBJ2-2; TRBD1 matches at 8 bases. With V trimmed by 2 bases and J by 3 bases, 6 bases remained unmatched. Germline V gene data show CDR1 as SGHNT and CDR2 as YYREEE (reference sequence). The CDR3 runs to 16 residues. The CDR3, as DNA: TGTGCCAGCAGCTTCGGGTACAGGGGGGACACCGGGGAGCTGTTTTTT. Translated, it gives CASSFGYRGDTGELFF.

V gene TRBV6-5 combines with J gene TRBJ2-7; the match to TRBD1 covers 9 bases. CDR1 MNHEY and CDR2 SVGAGI come from the germline V gene. With V trimmed by 4 bases and J by 6 bases, 4 bases remained unmatched. The CDR3 consists of 13 residues. CDR3 in amino acids: CASSLRGQGEQYF. The DNA of the CDR3 is TGTGCCAGCAGTTTACGGGGACAGGGCGAGCAGTACTTC.

The chain links TRBV6-5 to TRBJ1-5, with D unclear. The V and J ends lost 0 bases and 7 bases respectively, with 7 bases between them. The CDR3 is 13 amino acids. The V gene's germline CDR1 is MNHEY and CDR2 SVGAGI. This chain's CDR3 is CASSYSREQPQHF. The DNA of the CDR3 is TGTGCCAGCAGTTACTCCCGGGAACAGCCCCAGCATTTT.

The chain joins TRBV7-9 to TRBJ2-1, with TRBD2 matching over 9 bases. The CDR3 is 16 amino acids. Germline values: CDR1 SEHNR, CDR2 FQNEAQ (reference sequence). After removal of 5 bases from V and 9 bases from J, the junction contained 14 bases not matched to a gene. The CDR3 coding sequence is TGTGCCAGCAGCCCGAGGACGGCGGGGGGGACATTTGAGCAGTTCTTC. It codes for CASSPRTAGGTFEQFF.

Only one count was recorded for this clone. Here the CDR3 reads CASSLGGSYGYTF. The CDR3 DNA follows: TGTGCCAGCAGCTTAGGAGGGAGCTATGGCTACACCTTC. The V gene is TRBV13, the J gene TRBJ1-2; no clear D gene. Trimming took off 0 bases at V and 4 bases at J, with 6 bases between the two ends. The CDR3 spans 13 residues. Germline V gene sequence: CDR1 PRHDT, CDR2 FYEKMQ (reference sequence).

Note on this clone: The sample contains more than one DNA sequence encoding this CDR3. This chain joins TRBV19 and TRBJ1-5; no firm D call. Trimming pared 0 bases from V and 6 bases from J, leaving 6 bases between. The V gene's germline CDR1 is LNHDA and CDR2 SQIVND (reference sequence). This CDR3 spans 13 amino acids. This CDR3 is CASSIESRQPQHF. In nucleotides, the CDR3 is TGTGCCAGTAGTATAGAATCCCGTCAGCCCCAGCATTTT.

The genes are TRBV18 and TRBJ2-5; 7 bases are a match to TRBD1. V shed 2 bases and J 1 base; nucleotides not matched to a gene: 4. The CDR3 has 15 residues. Germline lookup yields CDR1 KGHSH and CDR2 LQKENI. CDR3 DNA: TGTGCCAGCTCACCAGAGACAGGGATCCAAGAGACCCAGTACTTC. The encoded protein is CASSPETGIQETQYF.

CDR3 sequence (DNA): TGTGCCAGCAGTAACGTCATGGGAACTTACTACGAGCAGTACTTC. Its protein is CASSNVMGTYYEQYF. The chain carries TRBV27 and TRBJ2-7; D remains ambiguous. The CDR3 runs 15 residues. Trimming pared 5 bases from V and 3 bases from J, leaving 17 bases between. The germline V gene encodes CDR1 MNHEY and CDR2 SMNVEV (reference sequence).

The CDR3 nucleotides are TGTGCCAGCAGCGTCCGGGCCTCGAACACCGGGGAGCTGTTTTTT. Amino acids: CASSVRASNTGELFF. This chain uses TRBV13 with TRBJ2-2; D ambiguous. CDR3 length: 15 residues. CDR1 and CDR2 from the germline V gene are PRHDT and FYEKMQ (reference sequence). Trimming pared 5 bases from V and 0 bases from J, leaving 10 bases between.

In its sample, this clone was seen once. The chain joins TRBV10-3 to TRBJ1-2; weak D call: TRBD1 (5 bases). This CDR3 contains 19 residues. CDR1 is ENHRY and CDR2 is SYGVKD in the germline V gene. Between the trimmed V and J ends, which lost 3 bases and 4 bases, there was a span of 27 bases. CDR3: CAISDQPWVAGQDPYGYTF. Written as DNA, the CDR3 is TGTGCCATCAGTGACCAGCCTTGGGTCGCAGGGCAGGACCCCTATGGCTACACCTTC.

J is TRBJ1-1 and V is TRBV11-2, with D uncertain. Germline loops: CDR1 SGHAT, CDR2 FQNNGV. Between the trimmed V and J ends, which lost 5 bases and 6 bases, there was a span of 10 bases. CDR3 length equals 12 residues. In DNA, the CDR3 is TGTGCCAGCAGCCCGGGGAGCCCTGAAGCTTTCTTT. This codes for CASSPGSPEAFF. The full variable domain, rest sourced from reference TRBV11-2 and TRBJ1-1, is EAGVAQSPRYKIIEKRQSVAFWCNPISGHATLYWYQQILGQGPKLLIQFQNNGVVDDSQLPKDRFSAERLKGVDSTLKIQPAKLEDSAVYLCASSPGSPEAFFGQGTRLTVV.

This clone was seen once. The junction departs from the called germline gene at one end, perhaps through a read error. The chain recombines TRBV5-4 with TRBJ2-3, with D unresolved. The CDR3 is 13 amino acids. Germline assignment: CDR1 SGHNT and CDR2 YYREEE (reference sequence). The CDR3 region has the DNA TGTGCCAGCATCTTGCAGGGCACAGATACGCAGTATTTT. Protein product: CASILQGTDTQYF.

About this clone: Distinct nucleotide sequences in the sample also encode this CDR3. The chain is built from TRBV7-2 and TRBJ2-7; no reliable D call. Germline lookup yields CDR1 SGHTA and CDR2 FQGNSA. The V end lost 4 bases, the J end lost 7 bases, and 8 bases lay between the germline ends. CDR3 length: 11 amino acids. This chain's CDR3 is CASSSLGEQYF. CDR3 nucleotides: TGTGCCAGCAGCTCCCTTGGAGAGCAGTACTTC. Combining the CDR3 with reference TRBV7-2 and TRBJ2-7 gives the whole variable domain GAGVSQSPSNKVTEKGKDVELRCDPISGHTALYWYRQSLGQGLEFLIYFQGNSAPDKSGLPSDRFSAERTGGSVSTLTIQRTQQEDSAVYLCASSSLGEQYFGPGTRLTVT.

The J gene is TRBJ2-7, the V gene TRBV2; either TRBD1 or TRBD2 may supply D (6 bases each). CDR3 length equals 17 residues. V dropped 4 bases and J dropped 2 bases, with 21 bases sitting between them. Germline loops: CDR1 SNHLY, CDR2 FYNNEI. CDR3 nucleotide sequence: TGTGCCAGCAGTGGGGCGCCGGGGGCCGGGACCCCCTACGAGCAGTACTTC. Amino acids: CASSGAPGAGTPYEQYF.

The V gene is TRBV29-1, the J gene TRBJ1-1; 8 bases line up with TRBD1. V was pared by 6 bases and J by 6 bases, with 6 bases of the junction left unmatched. Per the germline V gene, CDR1 is SQVTM and CDR2 is ANQGSEA. The CDR3 is made up of 12 amino acids. In nucleotides, the CDR3 is TGCAGCGTAGAGACAGGGGAGCCTGAAGCTTTCTTT. Protein: CSVETGEPEAFF.

The rearrangement links TRBV11-1 to TRBJ1-1, with 7 bases matching TRBD1. Germline V gene data show CDR1 as SGHAT and CDR2 as FQDESV (reference sequence). The CDR3 is 13 amino acids. The ends lost 6 bases at V and 1 base at J; junction bases unmatched: 2. The CDR3 DNA sequence: TGTGCCAGCAGTTGGGACAGGAACACTGAAGCTTTCTTT. This sequence encodes CASSWDRNTEAFF.

The J gene is TRBJ1-5, the V gene TRBV6-1; D unclear. Germline CDR1 is MNHNS and CDR2 is SASEGT. Trimming left V 3 bases short and J 2 bases short, with 11 bases between. The CDR3 extends over 15 amino acids. In nucleotides, the CDR3 is TGTGCCAGCAGTGAGGCCACATGGGGCAATCAGCCCCAGCATTTT. Amino acid sequence: CASSEATWGNQPQHF.

CDR3 in amino acids: CASSALRGQVTVDTQYF. The CDR3 nucleotides read TGTGCCAGCAGTGCCCTCCGGGGACAAGTAACGGTGGATACGCAGTATTTT. The rearrangement links TRBV6-1 to TRBJ2-3; D might be TRBD1 (6 bases). With 4 bases removed from V and 6 bases from J, the gap between germline ends came to 23 bases. Germline CDR1 MNHNS, CDR2 SASEGT. The CDR3 runs to 17 residues.

With respect to this clone: Other DNA sequences in this specimen translate into the identical CDR3. The genes are TRBV7-9 and TRBJ2-7, with 12 bases lining up with TRBD2. Germline CDR1 is SEHNR and CDR2 is FQNEAQ (reference sequence). Trimming took 4 bases from V and 1 from J; bases not matched to a gene: 2. The CDR3 runs 15 residues. The CDR3 loop is CASSWTSGTSYEQYF. The CDR3 region has the DNA TGTGCCAGCAGCTGGACTAGCGGGACATCCTACGAGCAGTACTTC.